The 21 T cell receptor beta chains below come from one sample, sequenced in a study of shared clonotypes between healthy human individuals. The table came from immunoSEQ multiplex PCR; TCRdb's copy has only in-frame clones and leaves some out. The sample consists of more than 400,000 clones, 95% to 97% of them appearing once. The material sequenced was naive CD4+ T cells sorted from blood. The subset was: CD45RA+ positively selected. These receptors came from a woman in her twenties or thirties in good health.

This clone was recorded once. The chain employs TRBV5-1 and TRBJ1-3; D ambiguous. This CDR3 comprises 17 residues. Trimming shortened V by 3 bases and J by 0 bases, and 16 bases separated the two germline ends. Germline-derived CDR1 and CDR2 are SGHRS and YFSETQ. The CDR3 DNA reads as TGCGCCAGCAGCTCCACTCCCATAGGTAGCTCTGGAAACACCATATATTTT. Its translation: CASSSTPIGSSGNTIYF.

The gene calls are TRBV15 and TRBJ1-5; the D gene is possibly TRBD1 (6 bases). This CDR3 is built from 13 residues. CDR1 LNHNV and CDR2 YYDKDF come from the germline V gene (reference sequence). The V gene lost 0 bases and the J gene lost 7 bases, with 7 bases spanning the gap. CDR3 nucleotide sequence: TGTGCCACCAGCAGAGAACAGGGCCAGCCCCAGCATTTT. Amino acids: CATSREQGQPQHF. The full variable domain, with the rest looked up from reference TRBV15 and TRBJ1-5, is DAMVIQNPRYQVTQFGKPVTLSCSQTLNHNVMYWYQQKSSQAPKLLFHYYDKDFNNEADTPDNFQSRRPNTSFCFLDIRSPGLGDTAMYLCATSREQGQPQHFGDGTRLSIL.

This clone was counted a single time. The chain links TRBV28 to TRBJ2-3; the D gene is possibly TRBD2 (5 bases). Germline V CDR1 and CDR2: MDHEN, SYDVKM. Deletions cut 2 bases from V and 1 base from J, with 16 bases between. The CDR3 runs to 17 residues. The CDR3 reads CASSLGPWRVRTDTQYF. The CDR3 coding sequence is TGTGCCAGCAGTTTAGGGCCTTGGCGGGTGCGCACAGATACGCAGTATTTT.

CDR3 nucleotides: TGCGCCAGCAGCCCCTCGGGACACGTGAACACTGAAGCTTTCTTT. Its translation is CASSPSGHVNTEAFF. The chain uses TRBV5-1 and TRBJ1-1; possibly TRBD1 for D (6 bases). This CDR3 contains 15 residues. Germline assignment: CDR1 SGHRS and CDR2 YFSETQ. Trimming took 4 bases from V and 0 from J, leaving 13 bases between them. The full variable domain, its missing parts supplied by reference TRBV5-1 and TRBJ1-1, is KAGVTQTPRYLIKTRGQQVTLSCSPISGHRSVSWYQQTPGQGLQFLFEYFSETQRNKGNFPGRFSGRQFSNSRSEMNVSTLELGDSALYLCASSPSGHVNTEAFFGQGTRLTVV.

V is TRBV28 and J is TRBJ1-3; no definite D call. The CDR3 is 14 amino acids. The V end lost 5 bases, the J end lost 4 bases, and 12 bases lay between the germline ends. Germline V CDR1 and CDR2: MDHEN, SYDVKM. The DNA of the CDR3 is TGTGCCAGCAGTCTCGGGTTGTGGGGAAACACCATATATTTT. Amino acid sequence: CASSLGLWGNTIYF.

The V and J genes are TRBV7-2 and TRBJ1-3; tentatively, D is TRBD1 (5 bases). V dropped 5 bases and J dropped 0 bases, with 8 bases sitting between them. This CDR3 region has 14 residues. Per the germline V gene, CDR1 is SGHTA and CDR2 is FQGNSA. CDR3 nucleotides: TGTGCCAGCAGCGGGGGAGGCTCTGGAAACACCATATATTTT. Its protein product is CASSGGGSGNTIYF.

This CDR3 reads CASSPTLGTSGMKAYEQYF. The CDR3 region has the DNA TGTGCCAGCTCACCAACACTGGGGACTAGCGGGATGAAGGCCTACGAGCAGTACTTC. The rearrangement links TRBV18 to TRBJ2-7; 13 nucleotides align to TRBD2. Per germline, CDR1 KGHSH and CDR2 LQKENI. The CDR3 length is 19 residues. With V trimmed by 2 bases and J by 2 bases, 12 bases remained unmatched. Full variable domain (rest looked up from reference TRBV18 and TRBJ2-7): NAGVMQNPRHLVRRRGQEARLRCSPMKGHSHVYWYRQLPEEGLKFMVYLQKENIIDESGMPKERFSAEFPKEGPSILRIQQVVRGDSAAYFCASSPTLGTSGMKAYEQYFGPGTRLTVT.

This clone was detected a few times. This chain connects TRBV7-9 to TRBJ2-4; no clear D gene. V lost 4 bases and J 5 bases, leaving 6 bases between the germline ends. The CDR3 length is 12 residues. Germline values: CDR1 SEHNR, CDR2 FQNEAQ (reference sequence). CDR3 bases: TGTGCCAGCAGCTGGCCCCAAAACATTCAGTACTTC. Its protein is CASSWPQNIQYF. The whole variable domain, filled in from reference TRBV7-9 and TRBJ2-4, reads DTGVSQNPRHKITKRGQNVTFRCDPISEHNRLYWYRQTLGQGPEFLTYFQNEAQLEKSRLLSDRFSAERPKGSFSTLEIQRTEQGDSAMYLCASSWPQNIQYFGAGTRLSVL.

As concerns this clone: Other DNA sequences in the same sample also yield this CDR3. This chain connects TRBV11-3 to TRBJ2-7, with D possibly matching TRBD2 (5 bases). V was trimmed by 5 bases and J by 3 bases, leaving 11 bases between them. CDR3 length: 13 amino acids. Germline CDR1 SGHNT, CDR2 YENEEA. The CDR3 protein is CASSPGEGYEQYF. The CDR3 DNA reads TGTGCCAGCAGCCCCGGTGAGGGCTACGAGCAGTACTTC.

This sequence joins TRBV28 and TRBJ2-7; D remains unclear. The CDR3 runs 15 residues. The ends were cut back, 4 bases at V and 2 bases at J, with 15 bases in the middle. Per the germline V gene, CDR1 is MDHEN and CDR2 is SYDVKM. The CDR3 region has the DNA TGTGCCAGCAGTTGGGATCCACAGTTAGCCTACGAGCAGTACTTC. This gives the protein CASSWDPQLAYEQYF.

This clone turned up a few times. The chain links TRBV28 to TRBJ2-1, with 14 bases matching TRBD2. J gave up 6 bases and V 5 bases, and 3 bases lay outside the gene matches. This CDR3 has 15 amino acids. CDR1 is MDHEN and CDR2 is SYDVKM in the germline V gene. The DNA of the CDR3 is TGTGCCAGCAGTCCCGGGACTAGCGGGAGCAATGAGCAGTTCTTC. Translation gives CASSPGTSGSNEQFF. Together with reference TRBV28 and TRBJ2-1, the CDR3 gives the full variable domain: DVKVTQSSRYLVKRTGEKVFLECVQDMDHENMFWYRQDPGLGLRLIYFSYDVKMKEKGDIPEGYSVSREKKERFSLILESASTNQTSMYLCASSPGTSGSNEQFFGPGTRLTVL.

The chain carries TRBV29-1 and TRBJ1-1, with TRBD1 identical over 8 bases. The CDR3 covers 15 residues. Trimming took 2 bases from V and 11 from J; bases not matched to a gene: 16. From germline, CDR1 is SQVTM and CDR2 ANQGSEA. The CDR3: CSVENPATGEFYAFF. The CDR3 bases are TGCAGCGTTGAAAACCCCGCGACAGGGGAATTCTACGCTTTCTTT.

V usage is TRBV27 and J usage is TRBJ2-5, with D uncertain. Germline values: CDR1 MNHEY, CDR2 SMNVEV (reference sequence). V was clipped by 5 bases and J by 0 bases, with 1 base between them. The CDR3 extends over 11 amino acids. The CDR3 spells CASSHQETQYF. CDR3 sequence (DNA): TGTGCCAGCAGTCACCAAGAGACCCAGTACTTC.

The chain joins TRBV19 to TRBJ2-1, with 7 bases identical to TRBD1. The CDR3 extends over 14 amino acids. CDR1 LNHDA and CDR2 SQIVND come from the germline V gene (reference sequence). V shed 4 bases and J 4 bases; nucleotides not matched to a gene: 4. The CDR3 protein is CASSTDREYNEQFF. The CDR3, as DNA: TGTGCCAGTAGTACCGACAGGGAGTACAATGAGCAGTTCTTC.

For this clone: This CDR3 is also generated by other DNA sequences in the sample. V is TRBV11-2 and J is TRBJ2-2; no firm D call. In germline, CDR1 is SGHAT, CDR2 FQNNGV. The CDR3 runs 14 residues. V dropped 1 base and J dropped 2 bases, with 5 bases sitting between them. The CDR3: CASSLAGNTGELFF. The CDR3 nucleotides read TGTGCCAGCAGCTTAGCTGGTAACACCGGGGAGCTGTTTTTT.

The chain couples TRBV28 to TRBJ2-1; the match to TRBD2 covers 14 bases. The CDR3 length is 16 residues. In germline, CDR1 is MDHEN, CDR2 SYDVKM. V gave up 4 bases and J gave up 8 bases; unmatched junction bases: 7. The CDR3 protein is CASSSRPTSGRDEQFF. DNA of the CDR3: TGTGCCAGCAGTTCGCGCCCGACTAGCGGGAGGGATGAGCAGTTCTTC.

The chain couples TRBV11-2 to TRBJ1-4; TRBD1 agrees at 8 bases. The CDR3 loop spans 14 amino acids. The germline gives CDR1 SGHAT, CDR2 FQNNGV. With 6 bases clipped from V and 4 bases from J, the junction kept 4 bases outside the gene matches. CDR3 in DNA: TGTGCCAGCAGACCGGACAGGGTTAATGAAAAACTGTTTTTT. Translating gives CASRPDRVNEKLFF.

The J gene is TRBJ2-1, the V gene TRBV19; TRBD2 agrees at 7 bases. The CDR3 sequence is 17 residues long. The germline CDR1 and CDR2 sequences are LNHDA and SQIVND (reference sequence). V was pared by 1 base and J by 0 bases, with 6 bases of the junction left unmatched. The CDR3 DNA is TGTGCCAGTAGTATAGGGCTAGCGGCTAGCTCCTACAATGAGCAGTTCTTC. Amino acid sequence: CASSIGLAASSYNEQFF. The full variable domain, in which reference TRBV19 and TRBJ2-1 provide the parts outside the CDR3, is DGGITQSPKYLFRKEGQNVTLSCEQNLNHDAMYWYRQDPGQGLRLIYYSQIVNDFQKGDIAEGYSVSREKKESFPLTVTSAQKNPTAFYLCASSIGLAASSYNEQFFGPGTRLTVL.

The rearrangement links TRBV5-1 to TRBJ2-7; 7 positions match TRBD1. CDR1 and CDR2 from the germline V gene are SGHRS and YFSETQ. CDR3 length equals 14 residues. V shed 4 bases and J 5 bases; nucleotides not matched to a gene: 9. The CDR3 loop reads CASSGGQASNEQYF. In DNA form, the CDR3 reads TGCGCCAGCAGCGGAGGACAGGCCTCTAACGAGCAGTACTTC.

The DNA of the CDR3 is TGTGCCAGCAGCGTGACAGGGGGCCCCTACGAGCAGTACTTC. The encoded protein is CASSVTGGPYEQYF. The chain carries TRBV9 and TRBJ2-5; 10 bases are a match to TRBD1. Gene TRBJ2-7 matches the end of the DNA better, so the J call may be wrong. CDR1 and CDR2 from the germline V gene are SGDLS and YYNGEE. The CDR3 covers 14 residues.

This clone appeared a single time. This chain uses TRBV6-1 with TRBJ1-2; the D is unclear. The germline V gene has CDR1 MNHNS and CDR2 SASEGT. CDR3 length equals 12 residues. Trimming left V 11 bases short and J 5 bases short, with 15 bases between. The CDR3 sequence is CASLSAGYGYTF. The CDR3 DNA reads as TGTGCCTCCCTAAGTGCGGGGTATGGCTACACCTTC.